These 6 T cell receptor beta chains were sequenced from one sample in a study of siplizumab effects on memory and regulatory T cells. Some clones are missing from TCRdb's copy, which holds only in-frame ones; the method was immunoSEQ multiplex PCR. The sample records over 60,000 clones, about 89% being singletons. The sequenced sample was CD8+ T cells sorted from blood. The receptors come from a human donor in good health.

J is TRBJ2-5 and V is TRBV12-5; 8 bases fit TRBD2. V shed 4 bases and J 2 bases; nucleotides not matched to a gene: 12. The CDR3 loop spans 17 amino acids. The germline CDR1 and CDR2 sequences are LGHNT and FRNRAP. The chain's CDR3 is CASGSSFKAGGQETQYF. In DNA form, the CDR3 reads TGTGCTAGTGGTTCCTCGTTCAAGGCGGGGGGACAAGAGACCCAGTACTTC.

This chain's CDR3 is CASSPPQVATTDTQYF. The DNA of the CDR3 is TGTGCCAGCAGCCCCCCTCAAGTAGCGACCACAGATACGCAGTATTTT. This sequence joins TRBV5-4 and TRBJ2-3; possible D gene TRBD2, 5 bases. This CDR3 has 16 amino acids. V dropped 4 bases and J dropped 2 bases, with 17 bases sitting between them. Germline V lookup: CDR1 SGHNT, CDR2 YYREEE (reference sequence).

This sequence joins TRBV7-9 and TRBJ1-1; 7 nucleotides line up with TRBD1. Germline CDR1 SEHNR, CDR2 FQNEAQ (reference sequence). The CDR3 totals 14 residues. V was clipped by 5 bases and J by 1 base; unmatched bases: 4. The CDR3 sequence is CASSDRATNTEAFF. Written as DNA, the CDR3 is TGTGCCAGCAGCGACAGGGCTACGAACACTGAAGCTTTCTTT.

The rearrangement joins TRBV6-1 to TRBJ2-5; 8 bases fit TRBD2. Germline lookup yields CDR1 MNHNS and CDR2 SASEGT. The CDR3 is made up of 15 amino acids. After removal of 2 bases from V and 0 bases from J, the junction contained 2 bases not matched to a gene. CDR3 loop: CASSELAGDQETQYF. CDR3 nucleotide sequence: TGTGCCAGCAGTGAACTAGCGGGCGACCAAGAGACCCAGTACTTC.

The rearrangement joins TRBV19 to TRBJ1-2; unclear D gene. CDR1 is LNHDA, CDR2 SQIVND, per germline (reference sequence). This CDR3 comprises 11 residues. Deletions cut 1 base from V and 5 bases from J, with 2 bases between. For the CDR3, the DNA is TGTGCCAGTAGTATAGGGTATGGCTACACCTTC. Its translation is CASSIGYGYTF.

V is TRBV6-5 and J is TRBJ1-1; TRBD1 matches 7 bases. Germline V gene sequence: CDR1 MNHEY, CDR2 SVGAGI. The CDR3 consists of 14 residues. With V trimmed by 7 bases and J by 4 bases, 9 bases remained unmatched. CDR3 coding DNA: TGTGCCAGCAAACAAGACAGGGCGCGCACTGAAGCTTTCTTT. It codes for CASKQDRARTEAFF.